The clone carrying this T cell receptor beta chain was seen only once. In the study's own analysis: The assay estimated nucleated cells by amplifying reference gene primers. The table came from immunoSEQ multiplex PCR; TCRdb's copy has only in-frame clones and leaves some out. V and J calls plus clone size are reproduced from that table; the DNA served to infer D and trimming. The data hold around 100,000 clones, with about 80% observed a single time. These data are taken from a study of blood T cell repertoires in COVID-19. Overall study context: Some COVID-19 samples were acute and others convalescent; all came from the United States, Italy and Spain. T cells, B-cell-depleted T cells, or PBMCs provided the cDNA or gDNA that served as material.

V trimming: 0 bases; J trimming: 4 bases; junction bases outside the gene matches: 3. Germline V lookup: CDR1 MNHNS, CDR2 SASEGT. The CDR3 spans 16 residues. The material sequenced was peripheral blood. This TCR was recovered from a human donor in a cohort sampled during active COVID-19. The chain is built from TRBV6-1 and TRBJ2-3; TRBD2 aligns across 11 bases. CDR3 loop: CASSEAPGLAADTQYF. CDR3 nucleotide sequence: TGTGCCAGCAGTGAAGCGCCGGGACTAGCGGCAGATACGCAGTATTTT.